This TCR beta chain stems from a study of blood T cells in healthy people across ages. Study results and limitations: The study found more naive CD4+ cells and higher diversity in long-lived than aged donors.

This clonotype was recorded a few times. The antigen remains undetermined. For the second PCR, which ran for roughly 7 to 11 cycles, a sample-barcoded 5' primer and a J-beta primer mix were used. TCRdb re-derived calls from the 5' RACE reads in MiXCR, one entry per CDR3 protein. The sample lists around 1.7 million distinct CDR3 sequences, 28% seen once, with more than 6% in the top ten. From germline, CDR1 is MGHRA and CDR2 YSYEKL. This CDR3 has 15 residues. Trimming shortened V by 0 bases and J by 10 bases, and 18 bases separated the two germline ends. Sequenced: blood. This sequence joins TRBV4-1 and TRBJ1-1; D remains ambiguous. This clonotype was obtained from a woman aged 25 to 39 in good health. The CDR3: CASSQETGYRMGAFF. The CDR3 DNA reads TGCGCCAGCAGCCAAGAAACCGGGTACCGTATGGGAGCTTTCTTT.